These T cell receptor beta chains were read from a single sample in a study of cytomegalovirus exposure and HLA in healthy donors. TCRdb keeps only in-frame clones here, not all; method: immunoSEQ multiplex PCR. The sample includes roughly 150,000 clones, about 80% of them seen just once. Sequences were obtained from PBMCs. Source of these receptors: a girl aged 10 to 17 in good health and CMV-seropositive. Each CDR3 is given with its conserved first and last residue. The order of the fields is CDR3 length, V gene, clone size, J gene, D gene, CDR3 DNA, CDR3 protein. D genes are given only for firm matches. Where a row states a size, it is once, few, many or the class of an expanded clone; other rows omit it.

len: 13; v_gene: TRBV5-4; abundance: .; j_gene: TRBJ2-7; d_gene: .; CDR3nt: TGTGCCAGCAGCTTGGCCCCAAAGGGGGAGCAGTACTTC; CDR3aa: CASSLAPKGEQYF
len: 19; v_gene: TRBV2; abundance: .; j_gene: TRBJ2-1; d_gene: TRBD2; CDR3nt: TGTGCCAGCAGTGAAGCGATCCCGGCCAGCGGGGGATCCTACAATGAGCAGTTCTTC; CDR3aa: CASSEAIPASGGSYNEQFF
len: 16; v_gene: TRBV19; abundance: .; j_gene: TRBJ2-1; d_gene: TRBD2; CDR3nt: TGTGCCAGTAGTAGAGTGGCGGGAGGCCCGGGGGTCGAGCAGTTCTTC; CDR3aa: CASSRVAGGPGVEQFF
len: 13; v_gene: TRBV6-1; abundance: .; j_gene: TRBJ2-7; d_gene: .; CDR3nt: TGTGCCGTAACAGAACAGGGAAGGGGCGAGCAGTACTTC; CDR3aa: CAVTEQGRGEQYF
len: 14; v_gene: TRBV4-1; abundance: .; j_gene: TRBJ1-2; d_gene: TRBD1; CDR3nt: TGCGCCAGCAGCCAAGTGCTACAGGGGGCTGGCTACACCTTC; CDR3aa: CASSQVLQGAGYTF
len: 11; v_gene: TRBV20-1; abundance: .; j_gene: TRBJ2-5; d_gene: .; CDR3nt: TGCAGCCAAAATTTTCAAGAGACCCAGTACTTC; CDR3aa: CSQNFQETQYF
len: 15; v_gene: TRBV11-2; abundance: .; j_gene: TRBJ2-1; d_gene: TRBD2; CDR3nt: TGTGCCAGCAGCACACCGGGACTAGCGGCCAATGAGCAGTTCTTC; CDR3aa: CASSTPGLAANEQFF
len: 13; v_gene: TRBV6-5; abundance: .; j_gene: TRBJ2-7; d_gene: .; CDR3nt: TGTGCCAGCAGTTACTATAGGGGGGGGGAGCAGTACTTC; CDR3aa: CASSYYRGGEQYF
len: 15; v_gene: TRBV5-4; abundance: .; j_gene: TRBJ2-6; d_gene: .; CDR3nt: TGTGCCAGCAGCGCCAGGGATTTTGGGGCCAACGTCCTGACTTTC; CDR3aa: CASSARDFGANVLTF
len: 16; v_gene: TRBV7-9; abundance: .; j_gene: TRBJ2-7; d_gene: TRBD2; CDR3nt: TGTGCCAGCAGCTTAGCGTTTAAGGGGACTACCTACGAGCAGTACTTC; CDR3aa: CASSLAFKGTTYEQYF
len: 15; v_gene: TRBV7-9; abundance: .; j_gene: TRBJ1-4; d_gene: TRBD1; CDR3nt: TGTGCCAGCAGCCCTCGGACAGGGTCTGGGGAAAAACTGTTTTTT; CDR3aa: CASSPRTGSGEKLFF
len: 13; v_gene: TRBV15; abundance: .; j_gene: TRBJ2-3; d_gene: .; CDR3nt: TGTGCCATACCAGGACAGAGCACAGATACGCAGTATTTT; CDR3aa: CAIPGQSTDTQYF
len: 15; v_gene: TRBV28; abundance: .; j_gene: TRBJ1-4; d_gene: .; CDR3nt: TGTGCCAGCAGTTTTGGAGGTGATGTAGGAGAAAAACTGTTTTTT; CDR3aa: CASSFGGDVGEKLFF
len: 12; v_gene: TRBV5-4; abundance: .; j_gene: TRBJ1-1; d_gene: .; CDR3nt: TGTGCCAGCAGTTACCGAGACACTGAAGCTTTCTTT; CDR3aa: CASSYRDTEAFF
len: 14; v_gene: TRBV6-5; abundance: .; j_gene: TRBJ2-7; d_gene: .; CDR3nt: TGTGCCAGCAGTTACTCGAGCGGGTTGGGCGAGCAGTACTTC; CDR3aa: CASSYSSGLGEQYF
len: 13; v_gene: TRBV29-1; abundance: few; j_gene: TRBJ2-3; d_gene: TRBD1; CDR3nt: TGCAGCGTTGAGTCAGGGGGAATAGATACGCAGTATTTT; CDR3aa: CSVESGGIDTQYF
len: 16; v_gene: TRBV5-1; abundance: once; j_gene: TRBJ2-2; d_gene: .; CDR3nt: TGCGCCAGCAGCCCAGAGGTGGGAGGTCACACCGGGGAGCTGTTTTTT; CDR3aa: CASSPEVGGHTGELFF
len: 14; v_gene: TRBV10-3; abundance: few; j_gene: TRBJ1-5; d_gene: TRBD1; CDR3nt: TGTGCCATCAGTGAGGACAGGGGTAGTCAGCCCCAGCATTTT; CDR3aa: CAISEDRGSQPQHF
len: 15; v_gene: TRBV27; abundance: .; j_gene: TRBJ2-1; d_gene: TRBD2; CDR3nt: TGTGCCAGCGGCCCTAGCGGAGGAGCCTACAATGAGCAGTTCTTC; CDR3aa: CASGPSGGAYNEQFF
len: 15; v_gene: TRBV28; abundance: .; j_gene: TRBJ2-7; d_gene: TRBD1; CDR3nt: TGTGCCAGCAGCCCAGGGGGCGGTTTCTCCTACGAGCAGTACTTC; CDR3aa: CASSPGGGFSYEQYF
len: 16; v_gene: TRBV6-6; abundance: .; j_gene: TRBJ2-7; d_gene: .; CDR3nt: TGTGCCAGCAGTTACTCACAGGGAACCATGGGGTACGAGCAGTACTTC; CDR3aa: CASSYSQGTMGYEQYF
len: 15; v_gene: TRBV7-3; abundance: once; j_gene: TRBJ2-7; d_gene: .; CDR3nt: TGTGCCAGCAGCGTCTCCCGGGACACAATCTACGAGCAGTACTTC; CDR3aa: CASSVSRDTIYEQYF
len: 18; v_gene: TRBV4-3; abundance: .; j_gene: TRBJ2-5; d_gene: .; CDR3nt: TGCGCCAGCAGCCAAGATGCCATGGCGGGATCGGGGCAAGAGACCCAGTACTTC; CDR3aa: CASSQDAMAGSGQETQYF
len: 15; v_gene: TRBV7-2; abundance: .; j_gene: TRBJ2-3; d_gene: TRBD2; CDR3nt: TGTGCCAGCAGCTTAGCTAGCGGGAGGCTAAATACGCAGTATTTT; CDR3aa: CASSLASGRLNTQYF
len: 13; v_gene: TRBV10-1; abundance: .; j_gene: TRBJ2-6; d_gene: .; CDR3nt: TGCGCCAGCAGTGACTCCGGGGCCAACGTCCTGACTTTC; CDR3aa: CASSDSGANVLTF
len: 15; v_gene: TRBV7-8; abundance: few; j_gene: TRBJ2-7; d_gene: TRBD2; CDR3nt: TGTGCCAGCAGCTTATTGGGGACTAGCGGCTACGAGCAGTACTTC; CDR3aa: CASSLLGTSGYEQYF
len: 11; v_gene: TRBV29-1; abundance: .; j_gene: TRBJ2-7; d_gene: .; CDR3nt: TGCAGCGTCCGGGACTCATACGAGCAGTACTTC; CDR3aa: CSVRDSYEQYF
len: 16; v_gene: TRBV30; abundance: .; j_gene: TRBJ2-1; d_gene: TRBD2; CDR3nt: TGTGCCTGGAATGGACTAGCGGGAGCCCCGCACAATGAGCAGTTCTTC; CDR3aa: CAWNGLAGAPHNEQFF
len: 14; v_gene: TRBV6-6; abundance: .; j_gene: TRBJ1-1; d_gene: .; CDR3nt: TGTGCCAGCAGTTACTCGTTCGGGTCCACTGAAGCTTTCTTT; CDR3aa: CASSYSFGSTEAFF
len: 16; v_gene: TRBV9; abundance: .; j_gene: TRBJ2-1; d_gene: TRBD2; CDR3nt: TGTGCCAGCAGCGTAGCAGTCGGGGGGGCCGGTGATGAGCAGTTCTTC; CDR3aa: CASSVAVGGAGDEQFF
len: 17; v_gene: TRBV11-2; abundance: .; j_gene: TRBJ2-1; d_gene: .; CDR3nt: TGTGCCAGCAGCGAAGACAAGAGCGGGCGCGCCTACAATGAGCAGTTCTTC; CDR3aa: CASSEDKSGRAYNEQFF
len: 21; v_gene: TRBV4-1; abundance: .; j_gene: TRBJ2-1; d_gene: TRBD2; CDR3nt: TGCGCCAGCAGCCAACTGGGACTGAGCGGGAGGAACCCCCGCTCCTACAATGAGCAGTTCTTC; CDR3aa: CASSQLGLSGRNPRSYNEQFF
len: 14; v_gene: TRBV6-1; abundance: few; j_gene: TRBJ1-4; d_gene: .; CDR3nt: TGTGCCAGCAGGGAACAGTTGACTAATGAAAAACTGTTTTTT; CDR3aa: CASREQLTNEKLFF
len: 13; v_gene: TRBV29-1; abundance: .; j_gene: TRBJ1-2; d_gene: TRBD1; CDR3nt: TGCAGCGTTGGCGGACAGGCAAACTATGGCTACACCTTC; CDR3aa: CSVGGQANYGYTF
len: 18; v_gene: TRBV5-4; abundance: few; j_gene: TRBJ2-2; d_gene: .; CDR3nt: TGTGCCAGCAGCTTGGAAATCCCGGCCAGGGGAGGGACCGGGGAGCTGTTTTTT; CDR3aa: CASSLEIPARGGTGELFF
len: 11; v_gene: TRBV7-2; abundance: .; j_gene: TRBJ2-3; d_gene: .; CDR3nt: TGTGCCTCTAGCTTCGCAGATACGCAGTATTTT; CDR3aa: CASSFADTQYF
len: 17; v_gene: TRBV4-2; abundance: .; j_gene: TRBJ2-1; d_gene: TRBD2; CDR3nt: TGTGCCAGCAGCCAAGAACTAGCGGGAGGTTTCTACAATGAGCAGTTCTTC; CDR3aa: CASSQELAGGFYNEQFF
len: 14; v_gene: TRBV9; abundance: .; j_gene: TRBJ1-2; d_gene: .; CDR3nt: TGTGCCAGCAGCGAATCCAGGGTGAACTATGGCTACACCTTC; CDR3aa: CASSESRVNYGYTF
len: 17; v_gene: TRBV7-2; abundance: .; j_gene: TRBJ2-1; d_gene: .; CDR3nt: TGTGCCAGCAGCCTAGCGTTGTGGGCAGAAAGCCGCAATGAGCAGTTCTTC; CDR3aa: CASSLALWAESRNEQFF
len: 13; v_gene: TRBV29-1; abundance: .; j_gene: TRBJ1-4; d_gene: TRBD1; CDR3nt: TGCAGCGTTGCCGGGACAGGCGGTGAAAAACTGTTTTTT; CDR3aa: CSVAGTGGEKLFF
len: 16; v_gene: TRBV10-3; abundance: .; j_gene: TRBJ1-2; d_gene: TRBD1; CDR3nt: TGTGCCATCAGTGAGCCGGGGACAGGTAAAAACTATGGCTACACCTTC; CDR3aa: CAISEPGTGKNYGYTF
len: 15; v_gene: TRBV9; abundance: .; j_gene: TRBJ2-7; d_gene: .; CDR3nt: TGTGCCAGCAGCGTAGACGCTCGGCAGGGTGGCGAGCAGTACTTC; CDR3aa: CASSVDARQGGEQYF